The clone carrying this TCR beta chain has more than one count but fewer than ten. The data are from a study of T cells in Graves' hyperthyroidism and ophthalmopathy. TCR beta CDR3 regions were amplified from RNA transcripts. Carried out on the TCR CDR3, a first-round RT-PCR used the HTBI primer set. MiXCR was run by TCRdb on the multiplex PCR reads, yielding one entry per CDR3 protein. This sample has 250,000 or so distinct CDR3 sequences, with 15% found just once. CDR1 is MNHNS and CDR2 is SASEGT in the germline V gene. Trimming pared 1 base from V and 2 bases from J, leaving 8 bases between. CDR3 size: 14 residues.

Sequencing input: blood. This TCR was recovered from a woman aged 50 to 65 with Graves' hyperthyroidism that later progressed to Graves' ophthalmopathy. The V gene is TRBV6-1, the J gene TRBJ2-5; the D gene is possibly TRBD2 (5 bases). The CDR3 sequence: CASSEGTGQETQYF. The CDR3 bases are TGTGCCAGCAGTGAAGGGACGGGACAAGAGACCCAGTACTTC.